This T cell receptor (beta chain) is drawn from a study of blood T cell repertoires in COVID-19. Study as a whole: Acute and convalescent COVID-19 samples came from the United States, Italy and Spain. From T cells, B-cell-depleted T cells, or PBMCs came the material, which was cDNA or gDNA.

The authors' processing: Reference gene primers were amplified, and this amplification served to estimate nucleated cell counts. Sequencing was performed with immunoSEQ multiplex PCR; in TCRdb, only in-frame clones are kept and a portion is missing. V and J calls and clone size come straight from that table; D and trimming were deduced from the DNA. The sample contains roughly 250,000 clones, roughly nine tenths of which appear only once. In germline, CDR1 is MRHNA, CDR2 SNTAGT. V was pared by 6 bases and J by 1 base, with 6 bases of the junction left unmatched. CDR3 size: 15 residues. This clone was seen only once.

The chain uses TRBV6-4 and TRBJ1-1; TRBD1 agrees at 9 bases. The sequencing sample was made of peripheral blood. The clonotype originates from a woman in her 30s with COVID-19, enrolled during active disease. The CDR3 is CASRDGDRANTEAFF. In DNA, the CDR3 is TGTGCCAGCAGGGATGGGGACAGGGCGAACACTGAAGCTTTCTTT.